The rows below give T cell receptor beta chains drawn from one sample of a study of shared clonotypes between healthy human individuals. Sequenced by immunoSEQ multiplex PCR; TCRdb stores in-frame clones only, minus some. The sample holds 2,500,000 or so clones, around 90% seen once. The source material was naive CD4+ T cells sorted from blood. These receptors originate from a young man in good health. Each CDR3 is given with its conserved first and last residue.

CDR3: CASSLLGNTQYF
J: TRBJ2-3
V: TRBV5-8

CDR3: CSVELGQGKNIQYF
J: TRBJ2-4
V: TRBV29-1

CDR3: CASDGEGQPQHF
J: TRBJ1-5
V: TRBV19

CDR3: CASSITSGGPTTRKVIQYF
J: TRBJ2-4
V: TRBV19

CDR3: CAWLQGNEQFF
J: TRBJ2-1
V: TRBV30

CDR3: CSVELSYEQYF
J: TRBJ2-7
V: TRBV29-1

CDR3: CSASDRDNYGYTF
J: TRBJ1-2
V: TRBV29-1

CDR3: CASSSRTGPRSSYNSPLHF
J: TRBJ1-6
V: TRBV27

CDR3: CAWSVVPYEKLFF
J: TRBJ1-4
V: TRBV30

CDR3: CASSSSAATLTYNEQFF
J: TRBJ2-1
V: TRBV7-9

CDR3: CASKWGRTNTEAFF
J: TRBJ1-1
V: TRBV28

CDR3: CASRRLATNEKLFF
J: TRBJ1-4
V: TRBV6-1

CDR3: CASSPLGNTEAFF
J: TRBJ1-1
V: TRBV7-9

CDR3: CAWGRLMNTEAFF
J: TRBJ1-1
V: TRBV30

CDR3: CASRGGTSGAYEQYF
J: TRBJ2-7
V: TRBV7-2

CDR3: CASSGADLAANIQYF
J: TRBJ2-4
V: TRBV19

CDR3: CASSSGGYWGKETQYF
J: TRBJ2-5
V: TRBV28

CDR3: CASSRKGESPLHF
J: TRBJ1-6
V: TRBV27

CDR3: CASSQPDRAVEKLFF
J: TRBJ1-4
V: TRBV4-1

CDR3: CASSSGGSGEKLFF
J: TRBJ1-4
V: TRBV7-2

CDR3: CASTSRWLQETQYF
J: TRBJ2-5
V: TRBV2

CDR3: CASSVTGGRSTEAFF
J: TRBJ1-1
V: TRBV6-5

CDR3: CASSIGTAQETQYF
J: TRBJ2-5
V: TRBV19

CDR3: CASSVDRANYGYTF
J: TRBJ1-2
V: TRBV19

CDR3: CASSRTGGDEKLFF
J: TRBJ1-4
V: TRBV5-5

CDR3: CAIRTGGNTGELFF
J: TRBJ2-2
V: TRBV10-3

CDR3: CASSLSVAKNIQYF
J: TRBJ2-4
V: TRBV7-9

CDR3: CASSIGTGTNTGELFF
J: TRBJ2-2
V: TRBV19

CDR3: CAWAGLAGVPDTQYF
J: TRBJ2-3
V: TRBV30

CDR3: CASSPNGQGSYGGYTF
J: TRBJ1-2
V: TRBV2

CDR3: CASSSGTGGAANYGYTF
J: TRBJ1-2
V: TRBV9

CDR3: CASSYSGQGSTDTQYF
J: TRBJ2-3
V: TRBV6-5

CDR3: CASSYEVGQGAIKLFF
J: TRBJ1-4
V: TRBV6-5

CDR3: CASSLSSPNEQFF
J: TRBJ2-1
V: TRBV7-2

CDR3: CASSSRANYNEQFF
J: TRBJ2-1
V: TRBV2

CDR3: CAWSYPASYNSPLHF
J: TRBJ1-6
V: TRBV30

CDR3: CASTMGLAGVKDEQYF
J: TRBJ2-7
V: TRBV28

CDR3: CSVAGQNEKLFF
J: TRBJ1-4
V: TRBV29-1

CDR3: CASSYSSRGVYEQYF
J: TRBJ2-7
V: TRBV6-5

CDR3: CASSQVGDTPGNTEAFF
J: TRBJ1-1
V: TRBV4-3

CDR3: CASSPISTQETQYF
J: TRBJ2-5
V: TRBV7-7